A single sample is the source of the 23 T cell receptor beta chains below, sequenced in a study of blood T cell repertoires in COVID-19. Generated by immunoSEQ multiplex PCR, the TCRdb table keeps only in-frame clones and is missing some. The sample has some 200,000 clones; about four fifths are singletons. Sequencing was performed on PBMCs or T cells enriched from blood (not recorded which). These receptor sequences come from a woman aged 45-59 years who had been exposed to COVID-19.

Only a few counts were recorded for this clone. This chain uses TRBV5-6 with TRBJ1-1; 9 bases line up with TRBD1. The V gene's germline CDR1 is SGHDT and CDR2 YYEEEE. This CDR3 comprises 14 residues. After removal of 4 bases from V and 9 bases from J, the junction contained 10 bases not matched to a gene. In DNA form, the CDR3 reads TGTGCCAGCAGCGTTGGTAGCGGGACAGGGAAAGCTTTCTTT. This codes for CASSVGSGTGKAFF.

The chain's CDR3 is CASSRGSPGLGGGKTQYF. As DNA, the CDR3 is TGTGCCAGCAGCCGGGGTTCCCCGGGACTGGGTGGCGGAAAGACCCAGTACTTC. J is TRBJ2-5 and V is TRBV14, with a possible D match to TRBD2 (6 bases). Germline lookup yields CDR1 SGHDN and CDR2 FVKESK. V lost 4 bases and J lost 6, with 27 bases in between. The CDR3 is 18 residues long. Supplemented by reference TRBV14 and TRBJ2-5, the full variable domain reads EAGVTQFPSHSVIEKGQTVTLRCDPISGHDNLYWYRRVMGKEIKFLLHFVKESKQDESGMPNNRFLAERTGGTYSTLKVQPAELEDSGVYFCASSRGSPGLGGGKTQYFGPGTRLLVL.

The rearrangement links TRBV6-2 or TRBV6-3 to TRBJ1-2; 7 bases match TRBD1. The CDR3 has 14 residues. CDR1 and CDR2 (germline): MNHEY, SVGEGT. The junction had 3 bases not matched to a gene; V was cut back by 5 bases and J by 0 bases. The CDR3 sequence: CASSLGTANYGYTF. CDR3 DNA sequence: TGTGCCAGCAGTCTTGGGACAGCTAACTATGGCTACACCTTC.

The V and J genes are TRBV4-1 and TRBJ1-1; 8 positions agree with TRBD1. Trimming cost V 2 bases and J 6 bases; bases outside gene matches: 11. The CDR3 has 16 amino acids. Per germline, CDR1 MGHRA and CDR2 YSYEKL. The CDR3 region has the DNA TGCGCCAGCAGCCAATGGTTCTTTCAGGGGGCGGCTGAAGCTTTCTTT. Its translation: CASSQWFFQGAAEAFF.

The V gene is TRBV10-2, the J gene TRBJ2-7; tentative D call: TRBD2 (6 bases). The CDR3 extends over 14 amino acids. V was clipped by 2 bases and J by 2 bases, with 10 bases between them. Germline values: CDR1 WSHSY, CDR2 SAAADI. The CDR3 protein is CASSEASATYEQYF. The DNA for the CDR3 is TGCGCCAGCAGTGAGGCTAGCGCCACCTACGAGCAGTACTTC.

The chain joins TRBV13 to TRBJ1-1, with D possibly TRBD1 on 5 matching bases. Germline V gene lookup returns CDR1 PRHDT and CDR2 FYEKMQ (reference sequence). Trimming pared 3 bases from V and 2 bases from J, leaving 10 bases between. This CDR3 has 14 residues. DNA of the CDR3: TGTGCCAGCAGCTTGGGAAGGGGAAACACTGAAGCTTTCTTT. Its translation: CASSLGRGNTEAFF.

The chain uses TRBV19 and TRBJ1-2; 7 bases align to TRBD1. The V gene end was trimmed by 7 bases and the J gene end by 4 bases; junction bases not matched to a gene: 6. This CDR3 comprises 13 residues. Germline V gene data show CDR1 as LNHDA and CDR2 as SQIVND (reference sequence). The CDR3 loop is CASMRGLSYGYTF. CDR3 coding DNA: TGTGCCAGTATGAGGGGGCTGAGCTATGGCTACACCTTC.

V is TRBV4-1 and J is TRBJ2-3; the match to TRBD2 covers 12 bases. Germline-derived CDR1 and CDR2 are MGHRA and YSYEKL. V gave up 4 bases and J gave up 3 bases; unmatched junction bases: 11. CDR3 size: 18 residues. CDR3 sequence: CASSPYLTSGGRTDTQYF. In DNA form, the CDR3 reads TGCGCCAGCAGCCCGTATCTCACTAGCGGGGGGAGAACAGATACGCAGTATTTT.

This chain joins TRBV18 and TRBJ1-2; the D is unclear. Trimming pared 3 bases from V and 4 bases from J, leaving 12 bases between. Germline CDR1 is KGHSH and CDR2 is LQKENI. The CDR3 consists of 14 residues. This chain's CDR3 is CASSPPQISYGYTF. The DNA of the CDR3 is TGTGCCAGCTCACCCCCCCAGATCTCCTATGGCTACACCTTC.

The V and J genes are TRBV19 and TRBJ2-7, with 7 positions matching TRBD2. V gave up 5 bases and J gave up 5 bases; unmatched junction bases: 3. The CDR3 runs to 12 residues. Germline values: CDR1 LNHDA, CDR2 SQIVND (reference sequence). CDR3 coding DNA: TGTGCCAGTAGTGGACTAGGGAACGAGCAGTACTTC. Its translation is CASSGLGNEQYF.

This clone has a single count. This chain uses TRBV3-1 (or the pseudogene TRBV3-2) with TRBJ2-1, with 9 bases fitting TRBD2. The CDR3 is 14 amino acids. The ends lost 4 bases at V and 6 bases at J; junction bases unmatched: 4. Germline loops: CDR1 LGHDT, CDR2 YNNKEL (reference sequence). CDR3 loop: CASSLASGANEQFF. The CDR3 bases are TGTGCCAGCAGCCTGGCTAGCGGGGCCAATGAGCAGTTCTTC.

The V call is TRBV19, the J call TRBJ1-1, with D perhaps TRBD1 (6 bases). With 4 bases removed from V and 8 bases from J, the gap between germline ends came to 17 bases. This CDR3 comprises 14 residues. Germline CDR1 reads LNHDA; CDR2 reads SQIVND (reference sequence). CDR3 region: CASSTRQVGTEAFF. The CDR3 bases are TGTGCCAGTAGTACCCGACAGGTGGGGACGGAAGCTTTCTTT.

The chain couples TRBV28 to TRBJ1-1; D may be TRBD1 (6 bases). Trimming left V 5 bases short and J 8 bases short, with 12 bases between. The CDR3 has 12 residues. Per germline, CDR1 MDHEN and CDR2 SYDVKM. CDR3 nucleotide sequence: TGTGCCAGCAGTACTAATCAGGGGGAAGCTTTCTTT. Amino acid sequence: CASSTNQGEAFF.

The chain has TRBV28 and TRBJ1-2, with D maybe TRBD1 (5 bases). V dropped 7 bases and J dropped 0 bases, with 15 bases sitting between them. Germline-derived CDR1 and CDR2 are MDHEN and SYDVKM. The CDR3 extends over 15 amino acids. The CDR3 sequence is CASKKGTGANYGYTF. For the CDR3, the DNA is TGTGCCAGCAAAAAGGGGACTGGTGCTAACTATGGCTACACCTTC.

This clone was observed once. The chain carries TRBV7-2 and TRBJ2-1, with D tentatively TRBD2 (6 bases). The CDR3 is made up of 14 amino acids. From germline, CDR1 is SGHTA and CDR2 FQGNSA. Trimming took 0 bases from V and 6 from J, leaving 9 bases between them. Here the CDR3 DNA reads TGTGCCAGCAGCTTAGCGCGGGGCCTCAATGAGCAGTTCTTC. This encodes CASSLARGLNEQFF.

The gene calls are TRBV18 and TRBJ1-6; maybe TRBD1 (6 bases). The germline V gene encodes CDR1 KGHSH and CDR2 LQKENI. The CDR3 extends over 17 amino acids. The ends were cut back, 3 bases at V and 0 bases at J, with 12 bases in the middle. The CDR3 region is CASSPYSQGSYNSPLHF. The CDR3, as DNA: TGTGCCAGCTCACCTTATTCACAGGGCTCCTATAATTCACCCCTCCACTTT.

The chain joins TRBV19 to TRBJ1-5, with 7 bases identical to TRBD1. This CDR3 is 14 amino acids long. V dropped 0 bases and J dropped 5; count of bases not matched to a gene: 1. Germline-derived CDR1 and CDR2 are LNHDA and SQIVND (reference sequence). The CDR3 spells CASSIEGGDQPQHF. The CDR3 DNA follows: TGTGCCAGTAGTATAGAAGGGGGCGATCAGCCCCAGCATTTT.

J is TRBJ2-2 and V is TRBV10-2; D uncertain. The length of the CDR3 is 15 residues. V was clipped by 5 bases and J by 6 bases, with 16 bases between them. Germline V gene lookup returns CDR1 WSHSY and CDR2 SAAADI. The CDR3 protein is CASSSRLPGAGELFF. The CDR3 DNA reads TGCGCCAGCAGTTCCCGACTCCCTGGAGCCGGGGAGCTGTTTTTT.

This clone is a singleton in its sample. CDR3 sequence: CASSSGTGSTDTQYF. The CDR3 DNA sequence: TGCGCCAGCAGCTCGGGGACAGGGAGCACAGATACGCAGTATTTT. This chain joins TRBV5-1 and TRBJ2-3; 9 bases match TRBD1. This CDR3 has 15 residues. Germline V gene data show CDR1 as SGHRS and CDR2 as YFSETQ. V was pared by 3 bases and J by 0 bases, with 2 bases of the junction left unmatched.

The chain uses TRBV10-3 and TRBJ1-5; tentatively, D is TRBD1 (5 bases). V shed 8 bases and J shed 6 bases, with 14 bases lying between them. The CDR3 is 13 amino acids. CDR1 and CDR2 from the germline V gene are ENHRY and SYGVKD. This chain's CDR3 is CAIGGGVGQPQHF. As DNA, the CDR3 is TGTGCCATCGGAGGAGGGGTGGGTCAGCCCCAGCATTTT.

As concerns this clone: Other DNA sequences of this sample code for an identical CDR3. This sequence joins TRBV27 and TRBJ1-1, with D perhaps TRBD1 (5 bases). The V end lost 5 bases, the J end lost 0 bases, and 10 bases lay between the germline ends. CDR1 is MNHEY and CDR2 is SMNVEV in the germline V gene (reference sequence). The CDR3 consists of 14 residues. The DNA of the CDR3 is TGTGCCAGCAGTCTGGGGCTCATGAACACTGAAGCTTTCTTT. Its protein product is CASSLGLMNTEAFF.

The chain links TRBV6-5 to TRBJ1-5, with TRBD1 matching over 7 bases. Germline V gene sequence: CDR1 MNHEY, CDR2 SVGAGI. The CDR3 runs to 13 residues. V lost 8 bases to trimming and J lost 1 base; unmatched junction nucleotides: 2. CDR3 in amino acids: CASRQGSNQPQHF. As DNA, the CDR3 is TGTGCCAGCCGACAGGGAAGCAATCAGCCCCAGCATTTT.

This sequence joins TRBV30 and TRBJ2-7, with D tentatively TRBD1 (5 bases). The length of the CDR3 is 11 residues. CDR1 is GTSNPN, CDR2 SVGIG, per germline (reference sequence). The ends were cut back, 6 bases at V and 12 bases at J, with 18 bases in the middle. CDR3 coding DNA: TGTGCCTGCGATTACAGGCTACGTGCGTACTTC. This gives the protein CACDYRLRAYF.